The 2 T cell receptor beta chains below were found in one sample sequenced in a study of technical replicates of blood from several donors. Sequencing was performed with immunoSEQ multiplex PCR; in TCRdb, only in-frame clones are kept and a portion is missing. The data contain roughly 50,000 clones, about 93% of them singletons. What was sequenced was PBMCs. All receptors come from a human donor in good health. Some clones in this sample may be carry-over from other donors' samples.

The chain has TRBV7-7 and TRBJ2-1; TRBD2 might be the D (6 bases). Germline CDR1 is SSHAT and CDR2 is FNYEAQ (reference sequence). Trimming took off 5 bases at V and 6 bases at J, with 11 bases between the two ends. The CDR3 totals 13 residues. In DNA, the CDR3 is TGTGCCAGCAGCCCCCAGGGAGGCAATGAGCAGTTCTTC. Encoded protein: CASSPQGGNEQFF.

J is TRBJ2-3 and V is TRBV27, with 11 nucleotides matching TRBD2. J lost 3 bases, V lost 7 bases, and 15 bases had no gene match. The length of the CDR3 is 18 residues. Germline lookup yields CDR1 MNHEY and CDR2 SMNVEV (reference sequence). CDR3 protein: CASTTFRASGGWTDTQYF. The CDR3 bases are TGTGCCAGCACTACTTTTCGGGCTAGCGGGGGGTGGACAGATACGCAGTATTTT.